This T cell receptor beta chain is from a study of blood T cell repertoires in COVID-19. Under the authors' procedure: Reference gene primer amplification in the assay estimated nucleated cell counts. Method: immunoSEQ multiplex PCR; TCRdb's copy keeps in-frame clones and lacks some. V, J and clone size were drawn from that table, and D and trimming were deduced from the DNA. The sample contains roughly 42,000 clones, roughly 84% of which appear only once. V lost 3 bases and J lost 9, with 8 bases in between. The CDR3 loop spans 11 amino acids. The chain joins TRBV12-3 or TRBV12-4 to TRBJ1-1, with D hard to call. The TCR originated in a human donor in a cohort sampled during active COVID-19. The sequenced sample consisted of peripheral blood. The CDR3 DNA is TGTGCCAGCAGTTTCCGGTTTCAAGCTTTCTTT. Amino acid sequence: CASSFRFQAFF.